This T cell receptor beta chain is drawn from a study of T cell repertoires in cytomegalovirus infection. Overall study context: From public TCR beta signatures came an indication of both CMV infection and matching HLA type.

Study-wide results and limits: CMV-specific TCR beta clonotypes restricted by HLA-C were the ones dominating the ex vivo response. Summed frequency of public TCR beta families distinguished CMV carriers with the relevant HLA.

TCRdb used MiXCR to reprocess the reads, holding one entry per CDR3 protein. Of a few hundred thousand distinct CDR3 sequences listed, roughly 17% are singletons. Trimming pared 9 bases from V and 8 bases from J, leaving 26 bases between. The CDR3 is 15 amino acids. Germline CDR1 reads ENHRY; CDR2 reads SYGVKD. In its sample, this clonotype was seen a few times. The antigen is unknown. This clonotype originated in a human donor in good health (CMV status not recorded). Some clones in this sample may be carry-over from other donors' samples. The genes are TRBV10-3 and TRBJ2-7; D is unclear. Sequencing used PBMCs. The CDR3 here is CAISHTEDGDDKQYF. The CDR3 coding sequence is TGTGCCATTTCTCACACCGAGGACGGAGATGACAAGCAGTACTTC.